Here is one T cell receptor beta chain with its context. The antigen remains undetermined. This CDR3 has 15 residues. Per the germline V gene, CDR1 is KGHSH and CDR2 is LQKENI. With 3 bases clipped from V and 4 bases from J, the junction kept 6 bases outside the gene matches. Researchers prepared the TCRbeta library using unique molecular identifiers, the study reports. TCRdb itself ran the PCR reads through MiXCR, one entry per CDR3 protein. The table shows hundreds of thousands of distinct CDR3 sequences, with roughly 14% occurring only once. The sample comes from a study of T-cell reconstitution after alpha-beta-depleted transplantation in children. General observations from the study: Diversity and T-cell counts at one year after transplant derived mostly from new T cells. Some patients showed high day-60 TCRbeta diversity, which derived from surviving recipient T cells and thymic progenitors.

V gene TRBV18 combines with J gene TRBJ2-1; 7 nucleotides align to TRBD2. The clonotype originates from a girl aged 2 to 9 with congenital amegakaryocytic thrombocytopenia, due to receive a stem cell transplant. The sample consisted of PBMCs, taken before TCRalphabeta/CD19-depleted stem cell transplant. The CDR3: CASSPSGEAYNEQFF. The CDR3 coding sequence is TGTGCCAGCTCACCGAGCGGGGAGGCTTACAATGAGCAGTTCTTC.